These 6 T cell receptor beta chains originate from one sample sequenced in a study of CDR3 diversity in severe acne. MiXCR, applied by TCRdb to the PCR reads, yields one record per CDR3 protein. This table has roughly 81,000 distinct CDR3 sequences, roughly half appearing once. Sequenced input: blood. Receptors were obtained from a male donor in good health, serving as a control.

This chain uses TRBV7-9 with TRBJ1-1, with a weak D call TRBD1 (5 bases). Germline values: CDR1 SEHNR, CDR2 FQNEAQ (reference sequence). CDR3 length: 15 residues. V dropped 4 bases and J dropped 5 bases, with 17 bases sitting between them. CDR3 DNA sequence: TGTGCCAGCAGCTCAAGGGGTTCCCAAACGACTGAAGCTTTCTTT. Translating gives CASSSRGSQTTEAFF.

This clonotype was detected many times. CDR3 sequence (DNA): TGTGCCTATGAACAGGGTAATCAGCCCCAGCATTTT. Its translation is CAYEQGNQPQHF. This chain joins TRBV30 and TRBJ1-5; TRBD1 might be the D (6 bases). Germline V gene lookup returns CDR1 GTSNPN and CDR2 SVGIG (reference sequence). The germline V and J ends were trimmed by 7 bases and 4 bases, with 11 bases remaining between them. There are 12 residues in the CDR3.

This rearrangement joins TRBV19 to TRBJ2-2; D unclear. Trimming removed 3 bases at V and 4 bases at J, with 9 bases between. The CDR3 contains 14 residues. Germline loops: CDR1 LNHDA, CDR2 SQIVND (reference sequence). Here the CDR3 DNA reads TGTGCCAGTAGTATGTTCATGACCACCGGGGAGCTGTTTTTT. Translating gives CASSMFMTTGELFF.

In its sample, this clonotype was seen many times. The rearrangement links TRBV15 to TRBJ1-4; D perhaps matches TRBD1 (5 bases). The V gene's germline CDR1 is LNHNV and CDR2 YYDKDF (reference sequence). The CDR3 extends over 16 amino acids. V was trimmed by 6 bases and J by 0 bases, leaving 14 bases between them. CDR3 sequence: CATSKGGTATNEKLFF. The CDR3 DNA sequence: TGTGCCACCAGTAAGGGCGGGACCGCAACTAATGAAAAACTGTTTTTT.

This clonotype was detected ten times or more. The genes are TRBV27 and TRBJ1-6, with TRBD1 as a possible D gene (5 bases). This CDR3 is 15 amino acids long. Trimming shortened V by 5 bases and J by 10 bases, and 18 bases separated the two germline ends. CDR1 and CDR2 from the germline V gene are MNHEY and SMNVEV (reference sequence). This CDR3 is CASSPTPGARSPLHF. The CDR3 DNA reads as TGTGCCAGCAGTCCGACCCCCGGGGCCCGCTCACCCCTCCACTTT.

J is TRBJ2-7 and V is TRBV9, with TRBD2 identical over 8 bases. With V trimmed by 4 bases and J by 1 base, 10 bases remained unmatched. The CDR3 covers 16 residues. From germline, CDR1 is SGDLS and CDR2 YYNGEE. The CDR3 sequence: CASSTYSGDGSYEQYF. DNA of the CDR3: TGTGCCAGCAGCACGTATAGCGGGGACGGGTCCTACGAGCAGTACTTC.